The 15 T cell receptor beta chains presented below share a single source sample, sequenced in a study of vaccination effects on CD4 cells after COVID-19. The antigens these receptors bind are not known. Produced via immunoSEQ multiplex PCR; TCRdb's table is partial and in-frame only. The sample comprises around 24,000 clones, roughly 81% of which are singletons, and around 5.1% rests with the top ten. Antigen-specific CD4+ T cell clonotypes were called by their expansion after viral peptide-pool culture in ViraFEST. Scientists isolated CD4+ T cells after an approximately 9-day culture period ended. Participants were vaccinated with two doses of either the BNT162b2 or mRNA-1273 vaccine. The sample in question was CD4+ T cells from PBMCs cultured with SARS-CoV-2 spike peptides, obtained after COVID-19 vaccination. These receptors came from a human donor who received a COVID-19 vaccine. Some clones in this sample may be carry-over from other donors' samples.

In this sample, this clone turned up a few times. This sequence joins TRBV19 and TRBJ2-7, with TRBD2 matching 12 bases. The V gene end was trimmed by 4 bases and the J gene end by 3 bases; junction bases not matched to a gene: 1. Germline CDR1 is LNHDA and CDR2 is SQIVND (reference sequence). The CDR3 runs to 14 residues. The CDR3 region has the DNA TGTGCCAGTAGTAGACTAGCGGGGGTCTACGAGCAGTACGTC. It codes for CASSRLAGVYEQYV.

The V and J genes are TRBV19 and TRBJ2-3; D perhaps matches TRBD2 (5 bases). This CDR3 contains 14 residues. The germline V gene has CDR1 LNHDA and CDR2 SQIVND (reference sequence). The V end lost 4 bases, the J end lost 5 bases, and 13 bases lay between the germline ends. Here the CDR3 reads CASSTRGGEDTQYF. CDR3 DNA sequence: TGTGCCAGTAGTACCCGGGGTGGAGAAGATACGCAGTATTTT.

The V gene is TRBV18, the J gene TRBJ1-5; a possible D gene is TRBD1 (6 bases). The V end was cut by 1 base, the J end by 6 bases, with 13 bases between. This CDR3 comprises 15 residues. Germline CDR1 and CDR2: KGHSH and LQKENI. For the CDR3, the DNA is TGTGCCAGCTCACCACAACAGGGATCGGGTCAGCCCCAGCATTTT. This sequence encodes CASSPQQGSGQPQHF.

The chain carries TRBV7-3 and TRBJ2-3; D may be TRBD1 or TRBD2 (5 bases each). CDR1 is SGHTA, CDR2 FQGTGA, per germline. V shed 5 bases and J shed 1 base, with 10 bases lying between them. There are 14 residues in the CDR3. The CDR3 region has the DNA TGTGCCAGCAGCCCCGGGACCGGCACAGATACGCAGTATTTT. Translating it yields CASSPGTGTDTQYF.

The chain's CDR3 is CASSFRQQETQYF. DNA of the CDR3: TGTGCCAGTAGTTTTCGGCAGCAAGAGACCCAGTACTTC. The chain combines TRBV19 with TRBJ2-5, with D unclear. Trimming pared 5 bases from V and 2 bases from J, leaving 9 bases between. Germline V gene lookup returns CDR1 LNHDA and CDR2 SQIVND (reference sequence). The length of the CDR3 is 13 residues.

The chain couples TRBV5-1 to TRBJ2-6; D may correspond to TRBD1 or TRBD2 (5 bases each). CDR3 length: 19 amino acids. V lost 4 bases and J lost 1, with 21 bases in between. Germline values: CDR1 SGHRS, CDR2 YFSETQ. The CDR3 loop is CASSITGPSKGSGANVLTF. The DNA of the CDR3 is TGCGCCAGCAGCATCACGGGACCCTCAAAAGGATCTGGGGCCAACGTCCTGACTTTC.

Only one count was recorded for this clone. V usage is TRBV6-5 and J usage is TRBJ2-3, with 9 positions matching TRBD2. Trimming removed 3 bases from V and 0 bases from J; junction bases left unmatched: 4. The CDR3 has 16 amino acids. CDR1 and CDR2 from the germline V gene are MNHEY and SVGAGI. The CDR3: CASSYSGGSSTDTQYF. The DNA of the CDR3 is TGTGCCAGCAGTTATAGCGGGGGATCTAGCACAGATACGCAGTATTTT.

The V gene is TRBV9, the J gene TRBJ1-6, with 9 bases matching TRBD1. The length of the CDR3 is 16 residues. Per the germline V gene, CDR1 is SGDLS and CDR2 is YYNGEE. V was pared by 0 bases and J by 10 bases, with 8 bases of the junction left unmatched. As DNA, the CDR3 is TGTGCCAGCAGCGTAGAGGCGGGACAGGGAGGATCACCCCTCCACTTT. Translation gives CASSVEAGQGGSPLHF.

The genes are TRBV3-1 (or the pseudogene TRBV3-2) and TRBJ1-2; 7 bases are shared with TRBD1. Germline V CDR1 and CDR2: LGHDT, YNNKEL (reference sequence). The V segment lost 7 bases and the J segment 0 bases; nucleotides outside the gene matches: 8. The CDR3 loop spans 15 amino acids. CDR3 DNA sequence: TGTGCCAGCAACGGAAGGGACAGCGCTAACTATGGCTACACCTTC. This sequence encodes CASNGRDSANYGYTF.

This sequence joins TRBV9 and TRBJ1-2; tentative D call: TRBD1 (6 bases). Trimming left V 4 bases short and J 4 bases short, with 11 bases between. The germline gives CDR1 SGDLS, CDR2 YYNGEE. This CDR3 comprises 13 residues. Written as DNA, the CDR3 is TGTGCCAGCAGCACCAGCAGGGGCTATGGCTACACCTTC. Its protein is CASSTSRGYGYTF.

V gene TRBV5-8 combines with J gene TRBJ2-3; 15 nucleotides match TRBD2. Losses at the gene ends were 4 bases for V and 3 bases for J; bases not matched to a gene: 9. This CDR3 is 18 amino acids long. Germline V gene sequence: CDR1 SGHTS, CDR2 YDEGEE. The CDR3 bases are TGTGCCAGCAGCCAAACCGGGACTAGCGGGGGGTTGACAGATACGCAGTATTTT. The encoded protein is CASSQTGTSGGLTDTQYF.

The chain uses TRBV11-3 and TRBJ2-1; TRBD1 aligns across 9 bases. This CDR3 is built from 15 residues. Germline V gives CDR1 SGHNT, CDR2 YENEEA. Losses at the gene ends were 5 bases for V and 6 bases for J; bases not matched to a gene: 8. CDR3 coding DNA: TGTGCCAGCAGCCGGTCGGGACAGGGCCTCAATGAGCAGTTCTTC. Translating it yields CASSRSGQGLNEQFF. The variable domain in full, completed from reference TRBV11-3 and TRBJ2-1, reads EAGVVQSPRYKIIEKKQPVAFWCNPISGHNTLYWYLQNLGQGPELLIRYENEEAVDDSQLPKDRFSAERLKGVDSTLKIQPAELGDSAVYLCASSRSGQGLNEQFFGPGTRLTVL.

This clone was seen only a few times. The V gene is TRBV5-1, the J gene TRBJ1-5, with D unresolved. The CDR3 covers 13 residues. The germline V gene encodes CDR1 SGHRS and CDR2 YFSETQ. The germline V and J ends were trimmed by 4 bases and 0 bases, with 5 bases remaining between them. The CDR3 DNA reads TGCGCCAGCAGCCTCCATAGCAATCAGCCCCAGCATTTT. It translates to CASSLHSNQPQHF. Supplemented by reference TRBV5-1 and TRBJ1-5, the full variable domain reads KAGVTQTPRYLIKTRGQQVTLSCSPISGHRSVSWYQQTPGQGLQFLFEYFSETQRNKGNFPGRFSGRQFSNSRSEMNVSTLELGDSALYLCASSLHSNQPQHFGDGTRLSIL.

In this sample, this clone turned up once. The chain employs TRBV7-2 and TRBJ2-7, with D unresolved. CDR1 SGHTA and CDR2 FQGNSA come from the germline V gene. Between the trimmed V and J ends, which lost 5 bases and 3 bases, there was a span of 11 bases. The CDR3 totals 13 residues. The CDR3 spells CASSKGIYYEQYV. CDR3 DNA sequence: TGTGCCAGCAGCAAAGGGATTTACTACGAGCAGTACGTC.

V and J are TRBV27 and TRBJ1-6, with 7 bases identical to TRBD1. Looked up from germline, CDR1 is MNHEY and CDR2 is SMNVEV (reference sequence). This CDR3 is 16 amino acids long. V dropped 5 bases and J dropped 2; count of bases not matched to a gene: 6. In DNA, the CDR3 is TGTGCCAGCAGTCCCTTAGGGGGCCCCTATAATTCACCCCTCCACTTT. Translated: CASSPLGGPYNSPLHF.